Listed below are T cell receptor beta chains from one sample, sequenced in a study of Tregs in tolerant kidney transplant recipients. Assay used: immunoSEQ multiplex PCR; TCRdb lists only in-frame clones, some missing. This repertoire shows approximately 67,000 clones, roughly 92% found once; its top ten account for approximately 9.9%. The sample in question was CD8+ T cells from blood, obtained before the transplant. The receptors were gathered from a human donor who received a combined kidney and bone marrow transplant. CDR3s include the opening cysteine and the closing phenylalanine or tryptophan. The order of the fields is D gene, V gene, clone size, J gene, CDR3 protein, CDR3 DNA. A D gene is named only where the DNA matches it firmly. Rows give clone size only sometimes, using once, few, many, or a class for an expanded clone.

-	TRBV9	-	TRBJ2-3	CASSVDRDFADTQYF	TGTGCCAGCAGCGTAGACCGGGACTTCGCAGATACGCAGTATTTT
TRBD1	TRBV7-3	once	TRBJ2-7	CASSFRQGDVQYF	TGTGCCAGCAGCTTCCGACAGGGGGATGTGCAGTACTTC
TRBD1	TRBV9	-	TRBJ2-7	CASSPTGESSYEQYF	TGTGCCAGCAGTCCTACAGGGGAAAGCTCCTACGAGCAGTACTTC
-	TRBV6-5	-	TRBJ2-2	CASSYGRNTGELFF	TGTGCCAGCAGTTACGGCAGGAACACCGGGGAGCTGTTTTTT
TRBD1	TRBV27	once	TRBJ1-5	CASSLSPGGISQPQHF	TGTGCCAGCAGTTTATCGCCAGGGGGGATATCTCAGCCCCAGCATTTT
-	TRBV5-4	-	TRBJ2-7	CASTDSSYEQYF	TGTGCCAGCACTGACAGCTCCTACGAGCAGTACTTC
-	TRBV30	-	TRBJ1-2	CACSGTTFNYGYTF	TGTGCCTGCTCCGGGACAACTTTTAACTATGGCTACACCTTC
-	TRBV4-2	-	TRBJ1-2	CASSPRVSYGYTF	TGTGCCAGCAGCCCCCGGGTGAGCTATGGCTACACCTTC
TRBD1	TRBV9	-	TRBJ2-1	CASSDRQGAYSYNEQFF	TGTGCCAGCAGCGACAGACAGGGGGCTTACTCCTACAATGAGCAGTTCTTC
-	TRBV6-1	once	TRBJ2-4	CASREPLLVTNIQYF	TGTGCCAGCAGAGAGCCACTACTAGTGACAAACATTCAGTACTTC
TRBD1	TRBV2	-	TRBJ2-1	CARGTGNEQFF	TGTGCCAGGGGGACAGGGAATGAGCAGTTCTTC
-	TRBV5-6	-	TRBJ1-2	CASSLERWNYGYTF	TGTGCCAGCAGCTTGGAACGGTGGAACTATGGCTACACCTTC
-	TRBV9	-	TRBJ2-7	CASSVDETGQTYEQYF	TGTGCCAGCAGCGTAGATGAGACAGGCCAAACCTACGAGCAGTACTTC
TRBD1	TRBV9	-	TRBJ2-2	CASSATGQGTGELFF	TGTGCCAGCAGCGCCACGGGACAGGGCACCGGGGAGCTGTTTTTT
TRBD2	TRBV15	-	TRBJ2-7	CATSRAGGSNEQYF	TGTGCCACCAGCAGAGCTGGCGGGAGTAACGAGCAGTACTTC
-	TRBV7-2	-	TRBJ1-6	CASSLDQGTVSPLHF	TGTGCCAGCAGCTTAGACCAGGGTACTGTTTCACCCCTCCACTTT
TRBD2	TRBV4-1	-	TRBJ2-3	CASSQALAGADTQYF	TGCGCCAGCAGCCAAGCTCTAGCGGGGGCAGATACGCAGTATTTT
-	TRBV11-2	-	TRBJ2-3	CASSWAEGTLTDTQYF	TGTGCCAGCAGCTGGGCGGAGGGTACCCTTACAGATACGCAGTATTTT
-	TRBV11-2	-	TRBJ2-7	CASSLVGHEQYF	TGTGCCAGCAGCTTAGTTGGGCACGAGCAGTACTTC
-	TRBV19	-	TRBJ1-4	CASRSTNEKLFF	TGTGCCAGTAGGAGCACGAATGAAAAACTGTTTTTT
-	TRBV9	-	TRBJ2-1	CASSPGGDEQFF	TGTGCCAGCAGCCCCGGGGGAGATGAGCAGTTCTTC
-	TRBV27	-	TRBJ2-7	CASSGGGPYEQYF	TGTGCCAGCAGCGGAGGGGGCCCCTACGAGCAGTACTTC
TRBD1	TRBV5-1	-	TRBJ2-5	CASSPRDRDMETQYF	TGCGCCAGCAGCCCCCGGGACAGGGACATGGAGACCCAGTACTTC
-	TRBV2	-	TRBJ2-5	CASSPALQETQYF	TGTGCCAGCAGTCCCGCTCTACAAGAGACCCAGTACTTC
-	TRBV29-1	-	TRBJ1-3	CSVEANSGNTIYF	TGCAGCGTTGAAGCCAACTCTGGAAACACCATATATTTT
-	TRBV4-1	-	TRBJ2-7	CASSPTGTYEQYF	TGCGCCAGCAGCCCGACAGGTACCTACGAGCAGTACTTC
-	TRBV12-2	-	TRBJ2-1	CASRLGAMVSYNEQFF	TGTGCAAGTCGCTTAGGGGCGATGGTCTCCTACAATGAGCAGTTCTTC
TRBD2	TRBV6-1	-	TRBJ2-1	CASSERTSGDNEQFF	TGTGCCAGCAGTGAACGGACTAGCGGGGACAATGAGCAGTTCTTC
TRBD1	TRBV4-1	-	TRBJ1-6	CASSPTWTGANSPLHF	TGCGCCAGCAGCCCTACCTGGACAGGGGCAAATTCCCCCCTCCACTTT
TRBD2	TRBV4-3	-	TRBJ2-5	CASSPSWTLAQETQYF	TGCGCCAGCAGCCCCTCCTGGACACTAGCGCAAGAGACCCAGTACTTC
TRBD1	TRBV13	-	TRBJ1-2	CASSLGRGQGDNYGYTF	TGTGCCAGCAGCTTAGGCCGAGGACAGGGGGATAACTATGGCTACACCTTC
-	TRBV4-1	-	TRBJ2-3	CASSQNEGLRTDTQYF	TGCGCCAGCAGCCAAAATGAGGGACTCAGAACAGATACGCAGTATTTT
TRBD2	TRBV7-9	-	TRBJ2-1	CASSSPILLAGVNEQFF	TGTGCCAGCAGCTCCCCCATCTTACTAGCGGGAGTTAATGAGCAGTTCTTC
TRBD2	TRBV4-1	-	TRBJ2-7	CASSRSSGSYEQYF	TGCGCCAGCAGCCGGTCTAGCGGGTCGTACGAGCAGTACTTC
-	TRBV18	once	TRBJ2-2	CASSPGIGANTGELFF	TGTGCCAGCTCACCGGGGATAGGGGCGAACACCGGGGAGCTGTTTTTT
TRBD2	TRBV11-2	-	TRBJ2-7	CASRRLAGGREQYF	TGTGCCAGCAGGAGACTAGCGGGAGGGAGAGAGCAGTACTTC
TRBD2	TRBV14	-	TRBJ2-7	CASSPWTSHEQYF	TGTGCCAGCAGCCCTTGGACTAGTCACGAGCAGTACTTC